Below, one T cell receptor beta chain is given with its context. Antigen specificity is unknown. In the PCR, 60 Vbeta and 13 Jbeta primers were used. Here immunoSEQ multiplex PCR was the method, and the copy in TCRdb shows in-frame clones only, minus some. The table has tens of thousands of clones, 83% seen once; the top ten hold around 4.5%. The sample is drawn from a study of cytomegalovirus exposure and HLA in healthy donors. The V end was cut by 6 bases, the J end by 4 bases, with 16 bases between. This CDR3 comprises 14 residues. The V gene's germline CDR1 is MGHRA and CDR2 YSYEKL. Study results and limitations: When analyzed later, a missense DCLRE1C variant was found to be linked to TCR beta V- and J-gene trimming. Solely CMV serostatus was available to characterize immune exposure. Across donors, presence/absence analyses took sequencing depth to be roughly uniform.

The source of this sequence is a man aged 30-40 years in good health and CMV-seronegative. The chain is built from TRBV4-1 and TRBJ2-7; weak D call: TRBD1 (7 bases). The sample taken for sequencing was PBMCs. As DNA, the CDR3 is TGCGCCAGCAGTCCAGGGGGGAATCGATACGAGCAGTACTTC. It is translated as CASSPGGNRYEQYF.